This paragraph reports one TCR beta chain. The target antigen is unknown. Time point described: late sampling 161 to 241 days after vaccination in a few convalescent patients. Specified treatment: approximately 9-day PBMC culture with coronavirus spike peptide pools or control peptides (ViraFEST assay). The data originate from a study of vaccination and CD4 T cells after COVID-19. As for the study in general: Convalescents were six males and four females, two of them Hispanic. Some control cultures received a CEFX pool, which served as the positive control. Others received an HIV-1 Nef pool or no peptide. Findings and caveats of the study: With convalescent patients, a median about 90% of reactive clones emerged solely after vaccination.

Trimming pared 5 bases from V and 0 bases from J, leaving 8 bases between. The germline gives CDR1 SGHTS, CDR2 YDEGEE. This CDR3 spans 13 amino acids. The study sequenced cultured CD4+ T cell DNA using the Oncomine TCR Beta short-read assay. TCRdb called the PCR reads again in MiXCR, with one record for every CDR3 protein. The table includes tens of thousands of distinct CDR3 sequences, 35% to 40% detected once. This chain uses TRBV5-8 with TRBJ1-1, with a tentative D call TRBD1 (6 bases). The sequence was collected from a human donor who had recovered from COVID-19. The sample consisted of CD4+ T cells from blood, cultured in vitro, taken about 7 months after SARS-CoV-2 vaccination. The CDR3 region is CASRTGMNTEAFF. The CDR3 bases are TGTGCCAGCAGAACAGGGATGAACACTGAAGCTTTCTTT.